These T cell receptor beta chains were read from a single sample in a study of PD-L1 blockade in urothelial cancer. Measured with immunoSEQ multiplex PCR; TCRdb has only the in-frame clones, and not every one. Of about 84,000 clones listed, over 90% were seen once; the top ten hold 9.4%. The source was PBMCs, collected around atezolizumab (anti-PD-L1) treatment. The receptors here all came from a man aged 55 to 69 with urothelial cancer. Each CDR3 is given without its conserved first and last residue. Size is stated for part of the rows, as once, few or many counts, or as a class when the clone is expanded.

V: TRBV4-1
J: TRBJ2-1
size: .
CDR3: ASSQDPGVDYNEQF

V: TRBV18
J: TRBJ2-2
size: .
CDR3: ASSPMERGDTGELF

V: TRBV13
J: TRBJ2-3
size: .
CDR3: ASTFEGTDTQY

V: TRBV29-1
J: TRBJ2-7
size: .
CDR3: SVIGNTYEQY

V: TRBV28
J: TRBJ2-2
size: .
CDR3: ASTSSGSLDTGELF

V: TRBV4-1
J: TRBJ2-7
size: once
CDR3: ASSRRLADLYEQY

V: TRBV29-1
J: TRBJ1-5
size: .
CDR3: SVEGGGRNQPQH

V: TRBV10-2
J: TRBJ2-3
size: .
CDR3: AALAGDRDTQY

V: TRBV4-2
J: TRBJ1-6
size: .
CDR3: ASSQDFGSPLH

V: TRBV9
J: TRBJ2-7
size: .
CDR3: ASSVGSGFSYEQY

V: TRBV30
J: TRBJ1-6
size: .
CDR3: AWSAGTAASPLH

V: TRBV2
J: TRBJ2-4
size: .
CDR3: ASKGTAGANGGFL